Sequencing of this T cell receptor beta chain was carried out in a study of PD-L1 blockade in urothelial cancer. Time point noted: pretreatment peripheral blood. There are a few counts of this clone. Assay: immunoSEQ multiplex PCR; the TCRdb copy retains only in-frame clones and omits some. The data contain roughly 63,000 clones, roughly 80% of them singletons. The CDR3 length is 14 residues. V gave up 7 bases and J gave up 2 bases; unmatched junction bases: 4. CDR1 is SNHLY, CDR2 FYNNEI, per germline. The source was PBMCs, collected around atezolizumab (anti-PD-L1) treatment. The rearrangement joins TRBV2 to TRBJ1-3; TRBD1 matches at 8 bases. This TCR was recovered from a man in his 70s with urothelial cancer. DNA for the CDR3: TGTGCCAGCAACGTACAGGGGGCTGGAAACACCATATATTTT. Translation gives CASNVQGAGNTIYF.